Listed here are 10 T cell receptor beta chains from one sample, sequenced in a study of a mutant IDH1 vaccine in newly diagnosed glioma. Time point here: week 11, during vaccination. Mutant IDH1 20-mer peptide, at 300 ug, made up each vaccine dose, with topical imiquimod. Clones were read by immunoSEQ multiplex PCR, and TCRdb kept only the in-frame ones, dropping some. The data contain some 60,000 clones, about 84% of them singletons. These receptors have no identified antigens. The starting material was PBMCs, obtained from a glioma patient whose treatment included an IDH1 peptide vaccine. The receptors come from a man under 40 with glioma.

This chain joins TRBV5-1 and TRBJ2-7; a weak D match, TRBD1 (5 bases). Germline CDR1 SGHRS, CDR2 YFSETQ. The CDR3 covers 16 residues. The germline V and J ends were trimmed by 0 bases and 7 bases, with 20 bases remaining between them. CDR3 nucleotide sequence: TGCGCCAGCAGCTTGGCGGCAGGCGGCTCCTCAGGGGAGCAGTACTTC. It encodes CASSLAAGGSSGEQYF. The complete variable domain, with remaining parts taken from reference TRBV5-1 and TRBJ2-7, reads KAGVTQTPRYLIKTRGQQVTLSCSPISGHRSVSWYQQTPGQGLQFLFEYFSETQRNKGNFPGRFSGRQFSNSRSEMNVSTLELGDSALYLCASSLAAGGSSGEQYFGPGTRLTVT.

CDR3 coding DNA: TGTGCCAGGAGCTCCCCTGAAGCTTTCTTT. It is translated as CARSSPEAFF. The rearrangement uses TRBV28 and TRBJ1-1; D remains ambiguous. V was trimmed by 9 bases and J by 6 bases, leaving 8 bases between them. The germline CDR1 and CDR2 sequences are MDHEN and SYDVKM. The length of the CDR3 is 10 residues.

In regard to this clone: This sample includes further DNA sequences coding for the same CDR3. The chain combines TRBV29-1 with TRBJ1-1; a possible D gene is TRBD1 (5 bases). Trimming pared 3 bases from V and 0 bases from J, leaving 8 bases between. This CDR3 comprises 13 residues. CDR1 is SQVTM, CDR2 ANQGSEA, per germline. The CDR3 DNA sequence: TGCAGCGTTGATCGGGGGTTGAACACTGAAGCTTTCTTT. It yields the protein CSVDRGLNTEAFF.

The rearrangement links TRBV6-1 to TRBJ2-3; a weak D match, TRBD2 (7 bases). The CDR3 sequence is 15 residues long. The germline V gene encodes CDR1 MNHNS and CDR2 SASEGT. The V and J ends lost 7 bases and 0 bases respectively, with 14 bases between them. CDR3 sequence (DNA): TGTGCCAGCAACGCAGGGAGGGGGAGCACAGATACGCAGTATTTT. It translates to CASNAGRGSTDTQYF.

V and J are TRBV6-1 and TRBJ1-2, with D possibly being TRBD1 (6 bases). The CDR3 length is 14 residues. The germline V gene has CDR1 MNHNS and CDR2 SASEGT. V was trimmed by 0 bases and J by 5 bases, leaving 10 bases between them. The CDR3 reads CASSEAWTAYGYTF. The DNA of the CDR3 is TGTGCCAGCAGTGAAGCTTGGACAGCTTATGGCTACACCTTC.

This chain joins TRBV4-1 and TRBJ2-1, with D unclear. The CDR3 runs 13 residues. Trimming pared 3 bases from V and 0 bases from J, leaving 3 bases between. Germline V gives CDR1 MGHRA, CDR2 YSYEKL. The CDR3: CASSQGSYNEQFF. CDR3 DNA: TGCGCCAGCAGCCAGGGCTCCTACAATGAGCAGTTCTTC.

The chain carries TRBV11-1 and TRBJ2-1; 8 nucleotides agree with TRBD2. The V segment lost 1 base and the J segment 4 bases; nucleotides outside the gene matches: 6. This CDR3 region has 16 residues. Looked up from germline, CDR1 is SGHAT and CDR2 is FQDESV (reference sequence). For the CDR3, the DNA is TGTGCCAGCAGCTTAGGGGCTAGCGGGCTTTACAATGAGCAGTTCTTC. Its protein product is CASSLGASGLYNEQFF.

This chain connects TRBV9 to TRBJ2-1; 10 nucleotides match TRBD2. Per the germline V gene, CDR1 is SGDLS and CDR2 is YYNGEE. CDR3 length equals 15 residues. Trimming cost V 2 bases and J 4 bases; bases outside gene matches: 3. CDR3 sequence: CASSVSAGGYNEQFF. CDR3 bases: TGTGCCAGCAGCGTTTCAGCGGGGGGGTACAATGAGCAGTTCTTC.

This rearrangement joins TRBV5-6 to TRBJ1-1, with D uncertain. Germline V gene data show CDR1 as SGHDT and CDR2 as YYEEEE. Trimming removed 0 bases at V and 6 bases at J, with 9 bases between. This CDR3 spans 13 amino acids. The chain's CDR3 is CASSLGPGAEAFF. For the CDR3, the DNA is TGTGCCAGCAGCTTGGGTCCGGGCGCTGAAGCTTTCTTT.

The V call is TRBV5-1, the J call TRBJ2-7, with 7 bases lining up with TRBD1. The CDR3 consists of 13 residues. With V trimmed by 4 bases and J by 5 bases, 6 bases remained unmatched. Looked up from germline, CDR1 is SGHRS and CDR2 is YFSETQ. The CDR3 is CASSARGLDEQYF. CDR3 nucleotides: TGCGCCAGCAGCGCTAGGGGGCTCGACGAGCAGTACTTC.